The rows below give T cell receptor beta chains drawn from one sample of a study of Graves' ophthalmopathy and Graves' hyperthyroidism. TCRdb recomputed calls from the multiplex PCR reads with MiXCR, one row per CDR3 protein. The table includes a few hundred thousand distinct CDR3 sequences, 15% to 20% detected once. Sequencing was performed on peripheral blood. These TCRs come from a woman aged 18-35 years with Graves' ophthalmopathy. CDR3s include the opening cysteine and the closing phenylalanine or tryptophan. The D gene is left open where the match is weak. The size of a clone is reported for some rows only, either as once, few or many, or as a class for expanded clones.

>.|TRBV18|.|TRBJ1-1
CASSRARMNTEAFF
TGTGCCAGCTCACGGGCACGGATGAACACTGAAGCTTTCTTT
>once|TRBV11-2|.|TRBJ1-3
CASSLVHGTGSGNTIYF
TGTGCCAGCAGCTTAGTACACGGGACGGGCTCTGGAAACACCATATATTTT
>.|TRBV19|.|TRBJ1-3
CASSIYRSSGNTIYF
TGTGCCAGTAGTATTTACAGGAGCTCTGGAAACACCATATATTTT
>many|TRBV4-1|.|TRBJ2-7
CASSQATGSSYEQYF
TGCGCCAGCAGCCAAGCTACAGGTTCTTCCTACGAGCAGTACTTC
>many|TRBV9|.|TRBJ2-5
CASSVGGAVQETQYF
TGTGCCAGCAGCGTAGGAGGGGCAGTCCAAGAGACCCAGTACTTC
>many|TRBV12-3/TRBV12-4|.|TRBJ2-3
CASSFMGTQYF
TGTGCCAGCAGTTTTATGGGTACGCAGTATTTT
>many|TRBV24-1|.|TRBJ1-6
CATSDQGWNSPLHF
TGTGCCACCAGTGATCAGGGTTGGAATTCACCCCTCCACTTT
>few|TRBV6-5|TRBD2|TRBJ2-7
CASSYGGVAGWEQYF
TGTGCCAGCAGTTACGGGGGAGTAGCGGGATGGGAGCAGTACTTC
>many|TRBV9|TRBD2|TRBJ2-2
CASRGGGRSTGELFF
TGTGCCAGCAGGGGCGGGGGGCGGAGCACCGGGGAGCTGTTTTTT
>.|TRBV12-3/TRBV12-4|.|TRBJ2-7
CASSPHLDYEQYF
TGTGCCAGCAGTCCACATCTCGACTACGAGCAGTACTTC
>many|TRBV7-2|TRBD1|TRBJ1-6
CASSSEGQVLNSPLHF
TGTGCCAGCAGCTCGGAGGGACAGGTCCTGAATTCACCCCTCCACTTT
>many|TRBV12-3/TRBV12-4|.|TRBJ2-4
CASTFSGAAANNIQYF
TGTGCCAGCACCTTCTCTGGAGCGGCCGCCAACAACATTCAGTACTTC
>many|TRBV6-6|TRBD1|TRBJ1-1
CASTPVLGQGLVRNTEAFF
TGTGCCAGCACTCCGGTACTTGGACAGGGGCTTGTCAGGAACACTGAAGCTTTCTTT
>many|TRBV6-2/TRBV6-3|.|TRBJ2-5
CANSYVQNQETQYF
TGTGCCAACAGTTACGTTCAGAACCAAGAGACCCAGTACTTC
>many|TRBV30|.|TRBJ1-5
CAWSGGEGQPQHF
TGTGCCTGGAGTGGAGGGGAGGGTCAGCCCCAGCATTTT
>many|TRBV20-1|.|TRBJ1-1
CSASNRVEAFF
TGCAGTGCTTCAAACAGGGTAGAGGCTTTCTTT
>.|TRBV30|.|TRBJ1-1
CAWTRNLQGTEAFF
TGTGCCTGGACCCGGAACCTTCAAGGGACTGAAGCTTTCTTT
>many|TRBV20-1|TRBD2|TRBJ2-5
CSARGTSGRVQTQYF
TGCAGTGCTAGAGGGACTAGCGGGAGAGTCCAGACCCAGTACTTC
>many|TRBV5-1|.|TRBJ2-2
CASSSSGTANTGELFF
TGCGCCAGCAGCTCGTCCGGGACCGCGAACACCGGGGAGCTGTTTTTT
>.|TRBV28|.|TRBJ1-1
CASSSSRAGGLTEAFF
TGTGCCAGCAGTTCCAGCAGGGCTGGGGGGCTTACTGAAGCTTTCTTT
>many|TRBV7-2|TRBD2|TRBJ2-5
CASSLASGSPPETQYF
TGTGCCAGCAGCTTAGCTAGCGGGAGCCCTCCAGAGACCCAGTACTTC
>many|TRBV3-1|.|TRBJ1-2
CASSPVCGYTF
TGTGCCAGCAGCCCGGTTTGTGGCTACACCTTC
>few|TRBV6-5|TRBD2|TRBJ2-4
CASSYTPPGLAEQYF
TGTGCCAGCAGTTACACCCCTCCGGGACTAGCGGAGCAGTACTTC
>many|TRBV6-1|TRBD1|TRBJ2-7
CASRTGVQYF
TGTGCCAGCAGGACAGGGGTGCAGTACTTC